The present T cell receptor beta chain was sequenced within a study of breast tumors, draining lymph nodes, adjacent tissues. General study findings and limits: Tumors had less TCR diversity than lymph nodes, more than nontumor tissue. The data were judged consistent with most tumor T cells coming from lymph node and expanding in tumor. Tumor and nontumor repertoires were significantly more similar in luminal-like than in basal-like breast cancer.

A single record per CDR3 protein comes from TCRdb applying MiXCR to the multiplex PCR reads. The sample has about 100,000 distinct CDR3 sequences, approximately 21% seen once. Breast cancer patients provided tissue from their axillary draining lymph nodes. V lost 3 bases and J 2 bases, leaving 17 bases between the germline ends. The CDR3 totals 15 residues. Germline assignment: CDR1 DFQATT and CDR2 SNEGSKA (reference sequence). This clonotype has ten or more counts. Its antigen is not known. J is TRBJ2-7 and V is TRBV20-1, with D possibly TRBD2 on 6 matching bases. The clonotype was recovered from a female donor with breast cancer. Some clones in this sample may be carry-over from other donors' samples. The source material was axillary lymph node tissue. CDR3 bases: TGCAGTGCTAGGGATCTTGGGGGGATGGCCTACGAGCAGTACTTC. Protein: CSARDLGGMAYEQYF.